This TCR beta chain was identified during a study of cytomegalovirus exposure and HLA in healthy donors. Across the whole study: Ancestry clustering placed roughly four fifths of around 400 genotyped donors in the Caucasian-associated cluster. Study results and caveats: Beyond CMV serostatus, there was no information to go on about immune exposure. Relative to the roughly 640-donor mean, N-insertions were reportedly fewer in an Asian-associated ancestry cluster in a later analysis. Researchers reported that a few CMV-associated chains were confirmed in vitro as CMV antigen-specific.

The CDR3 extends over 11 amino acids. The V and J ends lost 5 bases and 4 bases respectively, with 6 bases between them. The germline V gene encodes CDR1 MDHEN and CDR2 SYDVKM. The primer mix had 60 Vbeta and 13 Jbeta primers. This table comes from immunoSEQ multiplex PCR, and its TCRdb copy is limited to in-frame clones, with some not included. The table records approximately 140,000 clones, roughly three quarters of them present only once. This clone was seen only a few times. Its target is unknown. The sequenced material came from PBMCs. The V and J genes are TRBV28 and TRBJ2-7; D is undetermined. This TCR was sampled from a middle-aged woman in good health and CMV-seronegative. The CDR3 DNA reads TGTGCCAGCAGTAGAGAGTACGAGCAGTACTTC. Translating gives CASSREYEQYF.